Detailed here is one T cell receptor beta chain. Sequencing was performed with immunoSEQ multiplex PCR; in TCRdb, only in-frame clones are kept and a portion is missing. This table has 70,000 to 95,000 clones, roughly nine tenths appearing once. The entry originates in a study of blood T cell repertoires in COVID-19. Background on the study: Whether acute or convalescent, the COVID-19 samples came from the United States, Italy and Spain. PBMCs, B-cell-depleted T cells, or T cells were the source of the cDNA or gDNA that made up the material.

V shed 0 bases and J 6 bases; nucleotides not matched to a gene: 13. CDR1 and CDR2 from the germline V gene are LGHNA and YNFKEQ. There are 17 residues in the CDR3. This sequence originates from a man aged 45-65 years with COVID-19, enrolled during active disease. The chain has TRBV4-2 and TRBJ1-2, with TRBD1 matching 7 bases. The sample was peripheral blood. In DNA, the CDR3 is TGTGCCAGCAGCCAAGATTACGCAAGACAGGGAGTGAATGGCTACACCTTC. It translates to CASSQDYARQGVNGYTF.